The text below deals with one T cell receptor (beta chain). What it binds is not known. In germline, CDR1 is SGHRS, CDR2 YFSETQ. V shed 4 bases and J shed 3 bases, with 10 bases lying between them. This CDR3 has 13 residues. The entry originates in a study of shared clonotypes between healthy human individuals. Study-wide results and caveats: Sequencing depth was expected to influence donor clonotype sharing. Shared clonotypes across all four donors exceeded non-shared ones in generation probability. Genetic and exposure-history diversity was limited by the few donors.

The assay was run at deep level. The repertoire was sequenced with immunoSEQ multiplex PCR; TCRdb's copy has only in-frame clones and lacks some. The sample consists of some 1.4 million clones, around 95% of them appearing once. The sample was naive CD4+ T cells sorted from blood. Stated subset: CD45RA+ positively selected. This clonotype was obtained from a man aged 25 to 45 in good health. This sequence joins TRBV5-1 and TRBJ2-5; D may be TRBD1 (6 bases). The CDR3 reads CASSAGQKETQYF. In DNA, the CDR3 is TGCGCCAGCAGCGCAGGACAGAAAGAGACCCAGTACTTC.